This T cell receptor (beta chain) emerged from a study of blood T cells in healthy people across ages. Using a J-beta primer mix together with a sample-barcoded 5' primer, a second PCR was run for roughly 7 to 11 cycles. In TCRdb, the 5' RACE reads were re-called with MiXCR into one record per CDR3 protein. Of about a million distinct CDR3 sequences in the sample, just over 50% are singletons; the top ten hold 20% to 25%. Germline CDR1 reads SQVTM; CDR2 reads ANQGSEA. V lost 4 bases and J lost 2, with 15 bases in between. The CDR3 has 14 amino acids. The sample comprised blood. This receptor was identified in a woman aged 60-75 years in good health. This rearrangement joins TRBV29-1 to TRBJ2-7; D is uncertain. The CDR3 nucleotides read TGCAGCGTTGTTCCTCTCGCAAGTACCTACGAGCAGTACTTC. This translates into CSVVPLASTYEQYF.